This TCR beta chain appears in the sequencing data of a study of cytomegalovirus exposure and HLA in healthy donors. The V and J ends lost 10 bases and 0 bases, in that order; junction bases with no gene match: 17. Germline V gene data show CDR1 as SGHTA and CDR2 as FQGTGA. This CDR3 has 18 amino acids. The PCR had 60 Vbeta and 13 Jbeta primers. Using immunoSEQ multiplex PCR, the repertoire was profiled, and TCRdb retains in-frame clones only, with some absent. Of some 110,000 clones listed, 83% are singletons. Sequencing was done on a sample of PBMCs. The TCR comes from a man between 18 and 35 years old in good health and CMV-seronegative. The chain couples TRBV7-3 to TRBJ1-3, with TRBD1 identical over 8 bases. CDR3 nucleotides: TGTGCCACCCCAAGGCGGGACAGGATATTGGACTCTGGAAACACCATATATTTT. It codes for CATPRRDRILDSGNTIYF.